The T cell receptor (beta chain) under discussion was sequenced for a study of blood T cells in healthy people across ages. The use of a sample-barcoded 5' primer and a J-beta primer mix characterized a second PCR of about 6 to 11 cycles. The authors tagged each cDNA molecule using a template-switch adaptor with 12 random nucleotides. Every sample gave at least 2.5 million paired-end reads containing CDR3. TCRdb re-analysed the 5' RACE reads in MiXCR, keeping a single row per CDR3 protein. The sample yields 850,000 or so distinct CDR3 sequences, under 35% seen once. The CDR3 contains 11 residues. Per the germline V gene, CDR1 is SGHTA and CDR2 is FQGNSA. Trimming removed 8 bases at V and 5 bases at J, with 7 bases between. Regarding this clonotype: This sequence may be a read error, since a much larger clone differs from it by one base.

V gene TRBV7-2 combines with J gene TRBJ1-5; no clear D gene. The sequenced sample was blood. This clonotype was sampled from an elderly woman in good health. CDR3 bases: TGTGCCAGCGGAAACCATCAGCCCCAGCATTTT. This gives the protein CASGNHQPQHF. Full variable domain (rest looked up from reference TRBV7-2 and TRBJ1-5): GAGVSQSPSNKVTEKGKDVELRCDPISGHTALYWYRQSLGQGLEFLIYFQGNSAPDKSGLPSDRFSAERTGGSVSTLTIQRTQQEDSAVYLCASGNHQPQHFGDGTRLSIL.